The clone carrying this TCR beta chain showed up just once. The sample is drawn from a study of blood T cell repertoires in COVID-19. This table comes from immunoSEQ multiplex PCR, and its TCRdb copy is limited to in-frame clones, with some not included. The sample has 100,000 or so clones; 84% are singletons. The CDR3 is 16 residues long. The V gene's germline CDR1 is MNHEY and CDR2 SVGAGI. V was pared by 2 bases and J by 7 bases, with 10 bases of the junction left unmatched. The genes are TRBV6-5 and TRBJ1-3, with 8 nucleotides matching TRBD1. Sequenced input: peripheral blood. This clonotype was sampled from a man aged 35 to 55 with active or convalescent COVID-19. The CDR3 here is CASSYDQGAVWNTIYF. The DNA of the CDR3 is TGTGCCAGCAGTTACGATCAGGGGGCTGTGTGGAACACCATATATTTT.